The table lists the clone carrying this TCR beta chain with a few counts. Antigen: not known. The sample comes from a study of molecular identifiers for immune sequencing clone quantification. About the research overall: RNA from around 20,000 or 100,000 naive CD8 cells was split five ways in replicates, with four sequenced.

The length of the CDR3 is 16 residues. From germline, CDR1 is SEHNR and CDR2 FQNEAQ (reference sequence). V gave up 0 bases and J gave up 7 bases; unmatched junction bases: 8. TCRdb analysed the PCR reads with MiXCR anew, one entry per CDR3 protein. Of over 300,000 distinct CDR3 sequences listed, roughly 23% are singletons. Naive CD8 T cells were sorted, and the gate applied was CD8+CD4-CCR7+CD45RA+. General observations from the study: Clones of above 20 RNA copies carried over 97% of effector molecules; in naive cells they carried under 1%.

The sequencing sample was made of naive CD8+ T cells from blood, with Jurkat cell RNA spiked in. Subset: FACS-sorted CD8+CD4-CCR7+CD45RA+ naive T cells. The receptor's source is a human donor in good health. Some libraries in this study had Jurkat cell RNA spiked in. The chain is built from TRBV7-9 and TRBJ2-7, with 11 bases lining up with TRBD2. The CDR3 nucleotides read TGTGCCAGCAGCTTAGCGTGGACTAGCGGGTCTTCTGAGCAGTACTTC. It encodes CASSLAWTSGSSEQYF.